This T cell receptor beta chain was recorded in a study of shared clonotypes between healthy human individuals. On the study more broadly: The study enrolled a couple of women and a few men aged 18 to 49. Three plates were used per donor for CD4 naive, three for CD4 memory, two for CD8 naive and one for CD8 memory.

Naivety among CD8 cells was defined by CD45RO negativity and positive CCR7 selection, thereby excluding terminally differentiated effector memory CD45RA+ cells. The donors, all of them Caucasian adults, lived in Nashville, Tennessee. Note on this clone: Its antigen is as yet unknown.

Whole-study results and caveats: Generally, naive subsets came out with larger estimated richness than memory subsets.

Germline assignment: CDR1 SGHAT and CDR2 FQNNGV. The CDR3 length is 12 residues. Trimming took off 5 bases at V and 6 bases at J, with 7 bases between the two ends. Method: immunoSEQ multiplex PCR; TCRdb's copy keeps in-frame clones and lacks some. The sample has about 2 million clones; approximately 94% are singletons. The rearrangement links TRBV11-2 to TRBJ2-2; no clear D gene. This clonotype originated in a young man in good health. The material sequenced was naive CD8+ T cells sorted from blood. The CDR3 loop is CASSLPPGELFF. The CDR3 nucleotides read TGTGCCAGCAGCCTACCCCCCGGGGAGCTGTTTTTT.